The 9 T cell receptor beta chains below come from one sample, sequenced in a study of hypomethylating agent response in myelodysplastic syndrome. Sequenced by immunoSEQ multiplex PCR; TCRdb stores in-frame clones only, minus some. This sample yields thousands of clones, of which approximately 82% are seen a single time; around 9.6% belongs to the top ten. The source was bone marrow, collected before or after starting hypomethylating agent treatment for myelodysplastic syndrome (not recorded which). The origin of the receptors is a human donor with myelodysplastic syndrome.

This chain joins TRBV13 and TRBJ2-1, with D perhaps being TRBD1 or TRBD2 (5 bases each). The V gene lost 8 bases and the J gene lost 2 bases, with 22 bases spanning the gap. The CDR3 is 17 residues long. Germline V gives CDR1 PRHDT, CDR2 FYEKMQ (reference sequence). This CDR3 is CASLHRSGLATYNEQFF. CDR3 sequence (DNA): TGTGCCAGCCTCCATCGGTCGGGGCTAGCCACCTACAATGAGCAGTTCTTC.

This chain connects TRBV7-9 to TRBJ2-1; no clear D gene. CDR1 SEHNR and CDR2 FQNEAQ come from the germline V gene (reference sequence). V shed 3 bases and J shed 5 bases, with 11 bases lying between them. The length of the CDR3 is 14 residues. This CDR3 reads CASSLGALNNEQFF. The CDR3 DNA is TGTGCCAGCAGCTTGGGCGCGTTAAACAATGAGCAGTTCTTC.

J is TRBJ1-2 and V is TRBV6-1; unclear D gene. In germline, CDR1 is MNHNS, CDR2 SASEGT. The CDR3 runs to 14 residues. Between the trimmed V and J ends, which lost 3 bases and 8 bases, there was a span of 16 bases. The CDR3 region has the DNA TGTGCCAGCAGTGACCCGTCTAGTCCGGAAGGCTACACCTTC. As protein: CASSDPSSPEGYTF.

This rearrangement joins TRBV6-1 to TRBJ2-7, with unresolved D. Germline V CDR1 and CDR2: MNHNS, SASEGT. The V end was cut by 4 bases, the J end by 0 bases, with 10 bases between. This CDR3 spans 14 amino acids. The chain's CDR3 is CASSASYSSYEQYF. CDR3 DNA: TGTGCCAGCAGTGCCTCTTATAGCTCCTACGAGCAGTACTTC.

V and J are TRBV30 and TRBJ1-3; the match to TRBD1 covers 9 bases. V lost 8 bases, J lost 1 base, and 6 bases stayed unmatched. The CDR3 loop spans 14 amino acids. The germline V gene has CDR1 GTSNPN and CDR2 SVGIG (reference sequence). This CDR3 is CAGGQGISGNTIYF. Written as DNA, the CDR3 is TGTGCCGGGGGACAGGGAATATCTGGAAACACCATATATTTT.

The chain uses TRBV19 and TRBJ2-3; D is possibly TRBD1 (6 bases). Trimming removed 5 bases from V and 7 bases from J, with 13 bases in between. CDR1 LNHDA and CDR2 SQIVND come from the germline V gene (reference sequence). The CDR3 runs 13 residues. The CDR3 coding sequence is TGTGCCAGTAGTTCTGAAACAGGGAATACGCAGTATTTT. It codes for CASSSETGNTQYF.

V is TRBV28 and J is TRBJ2-3; the D gene is possibly TRBD2 (5 bases). V was trimmed by 8 bases and J by 8 bases, leaving 14 bases between them. Germline values: CDR1 MDHEN, CDR2 SYDVKM. This CDR3 comprises 12 residues. CDR3 region: CASSTRAITQYF. The DNA for the CDR3 is TGTGCCAGCTCAACGAGGGCTATTACGCAGTATTTT.

The gene calls are TRBV6-5 and TRBJ2-5, with 9 bases aligning to TRBD2. Germline V CDR1 and CDR2: MNHEY, SVGAGI. Germline trimming cut 0 bases from V and 1 base from J; bases unmatched to any gene: 3. The CDR3 contains 16 residues. DNA for the CDR3: TGTGCCAGCAGTTACTCGAGTAGCGGGGGCCAAGAGACCCAGTACTTC. Translating gives CASSYSSSGGQETQYF.

This clone has more than one count but fewer than ten. The chain combines TRBV9 with TRBJ1-1, with 7 bases identical to TRBD1. This CDR3 region has 14 residues. The germline V gene encodes CDR1 SGDLS and CDR2 YYNGEE. With 4 bases clipped from V and 6 bases from J, the junction kept 9 bases outside the gene matches. The CDR3 loop reads CASSFTGEGAEAFF. CDR3 nucleotide sequence: TGTGCCAGCAGCTTCACAGGGGAGGGAGCTGAAGCTTTCTTT.